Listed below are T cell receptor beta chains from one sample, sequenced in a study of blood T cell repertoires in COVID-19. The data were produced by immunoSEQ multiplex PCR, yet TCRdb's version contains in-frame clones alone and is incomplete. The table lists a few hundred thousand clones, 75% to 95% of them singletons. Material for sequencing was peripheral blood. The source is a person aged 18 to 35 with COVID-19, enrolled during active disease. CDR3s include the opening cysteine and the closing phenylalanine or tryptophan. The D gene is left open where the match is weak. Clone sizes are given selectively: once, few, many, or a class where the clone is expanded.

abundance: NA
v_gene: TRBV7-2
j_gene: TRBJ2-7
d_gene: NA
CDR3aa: CASSLDPSYEQYF
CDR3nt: TGTGCCAGCAGCTTAGACCCCAGCTACGAGCAGTACTTC

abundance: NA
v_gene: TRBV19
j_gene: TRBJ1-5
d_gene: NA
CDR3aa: CASRLTSYSNQPQHF
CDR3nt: TGTGCCAGTAGACTAACAAGTTATAGCAATCAGCCCCAGCATTTT

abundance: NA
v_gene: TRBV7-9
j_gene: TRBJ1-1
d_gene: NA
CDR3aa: CASSFQTLNTGHTEAFF
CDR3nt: TGTGCCAGCAGCTTCCAAACCCTGAACACAGGCCACACTGAAGCTTTCTTT

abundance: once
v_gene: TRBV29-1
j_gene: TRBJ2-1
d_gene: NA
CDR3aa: CSVEDALAESSYNEQFF
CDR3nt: TGCAGCGTTGAAGATGCCCTAGCCGAGAGCTCCTACAATGAGCAGTTCTTC

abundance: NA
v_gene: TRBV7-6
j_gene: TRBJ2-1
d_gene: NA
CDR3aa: CASSFNRADYNEQFF
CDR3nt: TGTGCCAGCAGCTTTAACAGAGCGGACTACAATGAGCAGTTCTTC

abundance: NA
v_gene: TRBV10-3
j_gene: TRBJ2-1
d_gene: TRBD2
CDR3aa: CAIGGRDRDNEQFF
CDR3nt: TGTGCCATTGGCGGGAGGGACCGCGACAATGAGCAGTTCTTC

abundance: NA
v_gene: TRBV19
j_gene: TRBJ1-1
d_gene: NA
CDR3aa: CASSINPGTNTEAFF
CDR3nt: TGTGCCAGTAGTATTAATCCGGGAACGAACACTGAAGCTTTCTTT

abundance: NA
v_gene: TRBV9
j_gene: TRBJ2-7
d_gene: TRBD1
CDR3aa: CASSGQGVEQYF
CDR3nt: TGTGCCAGCAGCGGACAGGGGGTCGAGCAGTACTTC

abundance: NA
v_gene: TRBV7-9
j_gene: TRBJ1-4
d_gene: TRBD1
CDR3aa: CASSLWSGGTNEKLFF
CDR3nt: TGTGCCAGCAGCTTATGGTCAGGGGGGACTAATGAAAAACTGTTTTTT

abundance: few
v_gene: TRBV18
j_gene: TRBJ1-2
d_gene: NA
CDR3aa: CASSPGVSANYGYTF
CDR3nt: TGTGCCAGCTCACCGGGCGTGAGTGCTAACTATGGCTACACCTTC

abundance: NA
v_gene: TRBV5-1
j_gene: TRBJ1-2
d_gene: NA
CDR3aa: CASSLEAGKFGYTF
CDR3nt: TGCGCCAGCAGCTTGGAGGCAGGGAAGTTTGGCTACACCTTC

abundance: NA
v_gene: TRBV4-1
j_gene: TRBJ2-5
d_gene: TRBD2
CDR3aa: CASSQVGLAGISQETQYF
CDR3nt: TGCGCCAGCAGCCAAGTAGGACTAGCGGGAATCAGCCAAGAGACCCAGTACTTC

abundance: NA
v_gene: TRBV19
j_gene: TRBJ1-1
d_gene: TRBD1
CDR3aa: CASSILIRQGMNTEAFF
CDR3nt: TGTGCCAGTAGTATCCTAATCAGACAGGGCATGAACACTGAAGCTTTCTTT

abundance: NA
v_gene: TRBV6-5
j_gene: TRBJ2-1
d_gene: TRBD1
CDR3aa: CASGHTGVSYNEQFF
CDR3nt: TGTGCCAGCGGGCACACAGGGGTCTCCTACAATGAGCAGTTCTTC

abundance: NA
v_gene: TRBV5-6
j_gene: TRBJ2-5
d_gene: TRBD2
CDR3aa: CASSPLGGGQETQYF
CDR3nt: TGTGCCAGCAGCCCCCTAGGCGGGGGCCAAGAGACCCAGTACTTC

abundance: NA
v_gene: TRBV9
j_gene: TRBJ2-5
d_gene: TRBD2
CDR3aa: CASSVGTSGIETQYF
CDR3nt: TGTGCCAGCAGCGTCGGGACTAGCGGGATCGAGACCCAGTACTTC

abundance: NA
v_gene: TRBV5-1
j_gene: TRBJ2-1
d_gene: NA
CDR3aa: CASSLGQEGDEQFF
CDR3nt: TGCGCCAGCAGCTTAGGACAGGAGGGCGATGAGCAGTTCTTC

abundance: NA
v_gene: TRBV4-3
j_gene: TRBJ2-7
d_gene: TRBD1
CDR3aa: CASSQGTGSEQYF
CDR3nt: TGCGCCAGCAGCCAAGGGACAGGGAGTGAGCAGTACTTC

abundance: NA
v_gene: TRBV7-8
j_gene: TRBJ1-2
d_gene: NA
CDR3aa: CASSLALGGVNYGYTF
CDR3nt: TGTGCCAGCAGCTTAGCGCTGGGGGGAGTTAACTATGGCTACACCTTC

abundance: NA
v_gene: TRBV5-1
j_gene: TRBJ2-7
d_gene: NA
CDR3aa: CASSLDPAGYYEQYF
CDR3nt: TGCGCCAGCAGCTTGGACCCAGCGGGTTACTACGAGCAGTACTTC

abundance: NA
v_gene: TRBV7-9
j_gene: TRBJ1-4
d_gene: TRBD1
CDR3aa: CASSLGQPNEKLFF
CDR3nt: TGTGCCAGCAGCTTGGGACAGCCTAATGAAAAACTGTTTTTT

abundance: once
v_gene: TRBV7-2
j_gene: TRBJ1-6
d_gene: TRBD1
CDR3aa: CASSSRTGPLGALHF
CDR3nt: TGTGCCAGCAGCTCCCGGACAGGGCCCCTTGGGGCCCTCCACTTT

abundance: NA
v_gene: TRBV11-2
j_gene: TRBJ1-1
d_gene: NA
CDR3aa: CASSFPGKYTEAFF
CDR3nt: TGTGCCAGCAGCTTCCCAGGGAAGTACACTGAAGCTTTCTTT

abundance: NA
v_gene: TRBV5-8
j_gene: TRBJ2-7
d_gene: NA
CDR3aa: CASSSPQTGSYEQYF
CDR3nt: TGTGCCAGCAGCTCCCCCCAGACAGGCTCCTACGAGCAGTACTTC

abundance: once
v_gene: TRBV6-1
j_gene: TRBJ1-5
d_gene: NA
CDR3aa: CASSADTRSRSGNQPQHF
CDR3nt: TGTGCCAGCAGTGCCGACACAAGATCCCGAAGTGGCAATCAGCCCCAGCATTTT

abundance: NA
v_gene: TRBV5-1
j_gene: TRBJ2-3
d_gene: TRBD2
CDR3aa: CASSLELAGSTDTQYF
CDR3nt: TGCGCCAGCAGCTTGGAACTAGCGGGAAGCACAGATACGCAGTATTTT

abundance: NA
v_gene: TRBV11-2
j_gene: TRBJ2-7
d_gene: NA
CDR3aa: CASSRSYTGIGNEQYF
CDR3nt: TGTGCCAGCAGCAGAAGCTATACAGGGATCGGGAACGAGCAGTACTTC

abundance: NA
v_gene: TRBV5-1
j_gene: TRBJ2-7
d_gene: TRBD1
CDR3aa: CASSLGTAVYEQYF
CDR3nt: TGCGCCAGCAGCCTCGGGACAGCAGTTTACGAGCAGTACTTC

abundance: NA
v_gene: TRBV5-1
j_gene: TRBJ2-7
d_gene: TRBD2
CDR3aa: CASSLSGTQTYEQYF
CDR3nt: TGCGCCAGCAGCTTAAGCGGGACCCAGACCTACGAGCAGTACTTC

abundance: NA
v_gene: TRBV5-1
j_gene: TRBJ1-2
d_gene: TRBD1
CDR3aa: CASSLEQGPMGGYTF
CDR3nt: TGCGCCAGCAGCTTGGAACAGGGGCCGATGGGTGGCTACACCTTC

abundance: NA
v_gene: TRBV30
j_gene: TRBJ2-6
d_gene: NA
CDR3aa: CAWSLGGTSSGANVLTF
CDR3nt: TGTGCCTGGAGTCTCGGGGGGACAAGCTCTGGGGCCAACGTCCTGACTTTC

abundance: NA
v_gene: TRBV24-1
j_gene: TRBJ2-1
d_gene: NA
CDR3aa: CATSDLGQGTNEQFF
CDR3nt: TGTGCCACCAGTGATTTGGGGCAGGGAACCAATGAGCAGTTCTTC